Below are 24 T cell receptor beta chains sequenced from a single sample in a study of control samples from healthy donors and cancer patients. TCRdb keeps only in-frame clones here, not all; method: immunoSEQ multiplex PCR. This sample carries 85,000 to 95,000 clones, approximately 78% of them seen once, and the ten largest clones take around 10%. The material sequenced was blood. The origin of the receptors is a woman aged 55-69 years in good health.

The V gene is TRBV7-8, the J gene TRBJ1-1; 7 bases agree with TRBD1. J lost 4 bases, V lost 3 bases, and 17 bases had no gene match. Germline V gives CDR1 SGHVS, CDR2 FQNEAQ. The CDR3 has 18 residues. The CDR3 loop is CASSFYPSTGSLSTEAFF. For the CDR3, the DNA is TGTGCCAGCAGCTTTTACCCCTCGACAGGGAGTTTGAGCACTGAAGCTTTCTTT.

The rearrangement joins TRBV2 to TRBJ2-1, with TRBD2 as a possible D gene (7 bases). CDR1 is SNHLY, CDR2 FYNNEI, per germline. The CDR3 sequence is 14 residues long. Between the trimmed V and J ends, which lost 7 bases and 8 bases, there was a span of 18 bases. Here the CDR3 reads CASTPGGPVYEQFF. CDR3 in DNA: TGTGCCAGCACCCCCGGGGGGCCGGTTTATGAGCAGTTCTTC.

This clone has just one count. The CDR3 DNA reads as TGTGCCAGCAGCTTAGTTGGTGACAGCACAGATACGCAGTATTTT. Protein sequence: CASSLVGDSTDTQYF. The V gene is TRBV7-9, the J gene TRBJ2-3; unclear D gene. V was cut by 1 base and J by 0 bases, with 8 bases left in between. CDR3 size: 15 residues. Germline V lookup: CDR1 SEHNR, CDR2 FQNEAQ (reference sequence).

This chain connects TRBV9 to TRBJ2-1, with TRBD2 matching 7 bases. V shed 4 bases, J shed 4 bases, and the junction held 8 bases outside the gene matches. The CDR3 has 15 amino acids. The V gene's germline CDR1 is SGDLS and CDR2 YYNGEE. This chain's CDR3 is CASSRAGETYNEQFF. DNA for the CDR3: TGTGCCAGCAGCCGGGCGGGGGAGACTTACAATGAGCAGTTCTTC.

The chain couples TRBV7-2 to TRBJ2-1; 7 bases agree with TRBD1. V gave up 1 base and J gave up 7 bases; unmatched junction bases: 10. Germline CDR1 reads SGHTA; CDR2 reads FQGNSA. The CDR3 runs to 16 residues. The chain's CDR3 is CASSLEGGTARNEQFF. Written as DNA, the CDR3 is TGTGCCAGCAGCTTAGAGGGTGGGACAGCTAGAAATGAGCAGTTCTTC. Supplemented by reference TRBV7-2 and TRBJ2-1, the full variable domain reads GAGVSQSPSNKVTEKGKDVELRCDPISGHTALYWYRQSLGQGLEFLIYFQGNSAPDKSGLPSDRFSAERTGGSVSTLTIQRTQQEDSAVYLCASSLEGGTARNEQFFGPGTRLTVL.

In its sample, this clone was seen a few times. The chain has TRBV5-5 and TRBJ2-5; D possibly corresponds to TRBD1 (5 bases). V was clipped by 1 base and J by 5 bases, with 18 bases between them. The CDR3 extends over 16 amino acids. Germline CDR1 SGHKS, CDR2 YYEKEE (reference sequence). In nucleotides, the CDR3 is TGTGCCAGCAGCTTGTTTTCCCAGGGAATCGGGGAGACCCAGTACTTC. As protein: CASSLFSQGIGETQYF.

The rearrangement uses TRBV7-9 and TRBJ1-2; D not resolved. The germline CDR1 and CDR2 sequences are SEHNR and FQNEAQ (reference sequence). The V gene lost 7 bases and the J gene lost 4 bases, with 13 bases spanning the gap. The CDR3 is 13 residues long. This CDR3 reads CASTADGGYGYTF. The CDR3 DNA is TGTGCCAGCACCGCTGACGGAGGCTATGGCTACACCTTC.

The chain links TRBV6-4 to TRBJ2-4; TRBD1 agrees at 9 bases. V trimming: 6 bases; J trimming: 2 bases; junction bases outside the gene matches: 2. The length of the CDR3 is 14 residues. Germline values: CDR1 MRHNA, CDR2 SNTAGT. CDR3 amino acids: CASRDRGTKNIQYF. The CDR3 nucleotides read TGTGCCAGCAGGGACAGGGGAACCAAAAACATTCAGTACTTC.

This chain joins TRBV2 and TRBJ1-1; D is unclear. Germline CDR1 and CDR2: SNHLY and FYNNEI. V was shortened by 8 bases and J by 11 bases, with 21 bases between the two germline ends. The CDR3 is made up of 13 amino acids. The CDR3 DNA is TGTGCCAGCGTACCCAGACCTCCAGAACCTGCTTTCTTT. This sequence encodes CASVPRPPEPAFF.

The rearrangement links TRBV27 to TRBJ2-5; D is perhaps TRBD1 or TRBD2 (6 bases each). The CDR3 consists of 14 residues. V lost 2 bases and J lost 7, with 14 bases in between. Germline CDR1 MNHEY, CDR2 SMNVEV (reference sequence). CDR3: CASSLIRGLATQYF. The CDR3 DNA is TGTGCCAGCAGTTTAATCCGGGGGCTGGCGACCCAGTACTTC.

V gene TRBV7-9 combines with J gene TRBJ1-3, with a tentative D call TRBD1 (5 bases). Germline CDR1 reads SEHNR; CDR2 reads FQNEAQ (reference sequence). The length of the CDR3 is 14 residues. V was shortened by 5 bases and J by 8 bases, with 16 bases between the two germline ends. CDR3: CASSQRGTGDTIYF. CDR3 in DNA: TGTGCCAGCAGCCAACGGGGGACGGGAGACACCATATATTTT. The full variable domain, its missing parts supplied by reference TRBV7-9 and TRBJ1-3, is DTGVSQNPRHKITKRGQNVTFRCDPISEHNRLYWYRQTLGQGPEFLTYFQNEAQLEKSRLLSDRFSAERPKGSFSTLEIQRTEQGDSAMYLCASSQRGTGDTIYFGEGSWLTVV.

The chain employs TRBV5-8 and TRBJ2-1; 13 nucleotides match TRBD2. The CDR3 runs to 16 residues. CDR1 and CDR2 from the germline V gene are SGHTS and YDEGEE. V was clipped by 6 bases and J by 7 bases; unmatched bases: 10. The CDR3 reads CASTTGLAGFGNEQFF. The CDR3 DNA is TGTGCCAGCACCACGGGACTAGCGGGGTTTGGGAATGAGCAGTTCTTC. Looking up the rest from reference TRBV5-8 and TRBJ2-1 gives the full variable domain: EAGVTQSPTHLIKTRGQQATLRCSPISGHTSVYWYQQALGLGLQFLLWYDEGEERNRGNFPPRFSGRQFPNYSSELNVNALELEDSALYLCASTTGLAGFGNEQFFGPGTRLTVL.

The table lists this clone with a few counts. The chain joins TRBV27 to TRBJ1-5; the match to TRBD1 covers 7 bases. The CDR3 is 16 residues long. Germline CDR1 reads MNHEY; CDR2 reads SMNVEV (reference sequence). V dropped 6 bases and J dropped 0; count of bases not matched to a gene: 8. CDR3 sequence reads: CASRRQGTYSNQPQHF. CDR3 sequence (DNA): TGTGCCAGCAGAAGACAGGGAACATATAGCAATCAGCCCCAGCATTTT.

This rearrangement joins TRBV28 to TRBJ2-3, with 10 nucleotides matching TRBD1. J was trimmed by 14 bases and V by 2 bases; bases with no gene match: 7. The CDR3 has 13 amino acids. Germline V CDR1 and CDR2: MDHEN, SYDVKM. As DNA, the CDR3 is TGTGCCAGCAGTTTACTTAGACAGGGGGCGGCGTATTTT. Translating it yields CASSLLRQGAAYF.

This chain joins TRBV5-8 and TRBJ2-7, with 8 bases identical to TRBD2. Germline assignment: CDR1 SGHTS and CDR2 YDEGEE. V lost 6 bases, J lost 3 bases, and 11 bases stayed unmatched. CDR3 length: 15 residues. The CDR3 sequence is CASMRTRLAGYEQYF. The CDR3 DNA reads as TGTGCCAGCATGAGAACTCGGCTAGCGGGCTACGAGCAGTACTTC.

The rearrangement uses TRBV10-1 and TRBJ2-5; D gene ambiguous. Per the germline V gene, CDR1 is WNHNN and CDR2 is SYGVQD (reference sequence). The germline V and J ends were trimmed by 4 bases and 5 bases, with 11 bases remaining between them. CDR3 length: 13 residues. The CDR3 region has the DNA TGCGCCAGCAGTGGTGGGCTCGGGGAGACCCAGTACTTC. This encodes CASSGGLGETQYF.

This rearrangement joins TRBV4-1 to TRBJ2-5; no firm D call. Germline V gene sequence: CDR1 MGHRA, CDR2 YSYEKL. V dropped 3 bases and J dropped 7 bases, with 9 bases sitting between them. The CDR3 consists of 12 residues. The CDR3, as DNA: TGCGCCAGCAGCCAGTTCTCGGGGACCCAGTACTTC. Amino acids: CASSQFSGTQYF.

CDR3 residues: CASSHLQETQYF. In DNA form, the CDR3 reads TGTGCCAGCAGCCACCTTCAAGAGACCCAGTACTTC. The rearrangement joins TRBV3-1 (or the pseudogene TRBV3-2) to TRBJ2-5, with D unresolved. Germline V CDR1 and CDR2: LGHDT, YNNKEL (reference sequence). Trimming stripped 3 bases from V and 2 bases from J, with 4 bases between. The CDR3 is made up of 12 amino acids.

V gene TRBV6-5 combines with J gene TRBJ1-6, with a tentative D call TRBD1 (5 bases). V lost 5 bases, J lost 8 bases, and 16 bases lay in between. The CDR3 extends over 15 amino acids. Per germline, CDR1 MNHEY and CDR2 SVGAGI. The CDR3 DNA sequence: TGTGCCAGCAGTCCCTTGGGCGGGACGGATTCACCCCTCCACTTT. It codes for CASSPLGGTDSPLHF.

The rearrangement joins TRBV5-1 to TRBJ2-7; D remains unclear. Germline CDR1 SGHRS, CDR2 YFSETQ. Trimming stripped 0 bases from V and 0 bases from J, with 7 bases between. The CDR3 runs 14 residues. The CDR3 nucleotides are TGCGCCAGCAGCTTGGGAGGTGCCTCCTACGAGCAGTACTTC. It specifies CASSLGGASYEQYF.

The chain links TRBV11-2 to TRBJ2-2; D gene uncertain. In germline, CDR1 is SGHAT, CDR2 FQNNGV. This CDR3 is built from 12 residues. V lost 5 bases to trimming and J lost 8 bases, with 9 bases between them. CDR3 nucleotides: TGTGCCAGCAGCCCTTTTGGGGGGGAGCTGTTTTTT. It yields the protein CASSPFGGELFF.

V usage is TRBV19 and J usage is TRBJ1-1; the match to TRBD1 covers 8 bases. Trimming took 5 bases from V and 5 from J; bases not matched to a gene: 7. The CDR3 covers 14 residues. Germline V gives CDR1 LNHDA, CDR2 SQIVND (reference sequence). The CDR3 nucleotides read TGTGCCAGTAGTCAAACAGGGGGGGATACTGAAGCTTTCTTT. It yields the protein CASSQTGGDTEAFF.

The gene calls are TRBV10-1 and TRBJ2-3, with unresolved D. There are 15 residues in the CDR3. The germline V and J ends were trimmed by 0 bases and 2 bases, with 9 bases remaining between them. Germline values: CDR1 WNHNN, CDR2 SYGVQD (reference sequence). CDR3 sequence: CASSESVGVTDTQYF. The CDR3 DNA is TGCGCCAGCAGTGAGTCGGTGGGTGTCACAGATACGCAGTATTTT.

The chain is built from TRBV27 and TRBJ2-7, with D hard to call. The germline CDR1 and CDR2 sequences are MNHEY and SMNVEV (reference sequence). V was clipped by 3 bases and J by 4 bases, with 13 bases between them. The CDR3 has 14 residues. The CDR3: CASSLGVSFYEQYF. Here the CDR3 DNA reads TGTGCCAGCAGTTTGGGTGTAAGCTTTTACGAGCAGTACTTC.